The entry below describes one T cell receptor (beta chain). The data are from a study of T cell responses to AZD1222 COVID-19 vaccine. The CDR3 is made up of 18 amino acids. Germline CDR1 is LGHNA and CDR2 is YNFKEQ. Trimming took 4 bases from V and 1 from J; bases not matched to a gene: 12. Assay: immunoSEQ multiplex PCR; the TCRdb copy retains only in-frame clones and omits some. The sample records roughly 51,000 clones, around 86% being singletons. The chain links TRBV4-2 to TRBJ2-4, with TRBD2 matching 8 bases. This sample comprised peripheral blood, obtained 28 days after the second AZD1222 dose. This TCR was sampled from an adult who received the AZD1222 COVID-19 vaccine. CDR3 bases: TGTGCCAGCAGCCCGGCCGGGACTAGAGAATGGGCCAAAAACATTCAGTACTTC. It specifies CASSPAGTREWAKNIQYF.